Below are 32 T cell receptor beta chains sequenced from a single sample in a study of T cells in Graves' hyperthyroidism and ophthalmopathy. RNA transcripts yielded amplified TCR beta CDR3 regions. The primer set for the first-round RT-PCR of the TCR CDR3 was HTBI. TCRdb re-called the multiplex PCR reads with MiXCR, one entry per CDR3 protein. The sample comprises 550,000 to 650,000 distinct CDR3 sequences, around 15% of which are singletons, and 11% to 15% rests with the top ten. The sequencing input was blood. These receptors were taken from a woman in her forties with Graves' hyperthyroidism.

This clonotype has a handful of counts. The J gene is TRBJ2-5, the V gene TRBV29-1, with unresolved D. The germline CDR1 and CDR2 sequences are SQVTM and ANQGSEA. The CDR3 loop spans 12 amino acids. Trimming removed 3 bases from V and 5 bases from J, with 10 bases in between. CDR3 bases: TGCAGCGTTGATAGGCAGTGGGAGACCCAGTACTTC. Its protein is CSVDRQWETQYF.

CDR3 protein: CASSWTQGPYNEQFF. The DNA of the CDR3 is TGCGCCAGCAGCTGGACCCAGGGACCCTACAATGAGCAGTTCTTC. The V call is TRBV5-1, the J call TRBJ2-1, with D perhaps TRBD1 or TRBD2 (5 bases each). Germline assignment: CDR1 SGHRS and CDR2 YFSETQ. The germline V and J ends were trimmed by 3 bases and 2 bases, with 12 bases remaining between them. The CDR3 covers 15 residues.

This clonotype was picked up a small number of times. This chain links TRBV6-1 with TRBJ2-7; D is perhaps TRBD1 (5 bases). The length of the CDR3 is 14 residues. The germline V and J ends were trimmed by 7 bases and 2 bases, with 15 bases remaining between them. CDR1 and CDR2 from the germline V gene are MNHNS and SASEGT. The CDR3 nucleotides are TGTGCCAGCAACTGGGGCAGGGCCACCTACGAGCAGTACTTC. Translation: CASNWGRATYEQYF.

This clonotype was observed many times. The chain has TRBV27 and TRBJ2-1; TRBD2 is a possible D gene (6 bases). This CDR3 region has 14 residues. CDR1 and CDR2 (germline): MNHEY, SMNVEV (reference sequence). V shed 3 bases and J shed 8 bases, with 14 bases lying between them. CDR3 amino acids: CASSFAEGVDEQFF. DNA for the CDR3: TGTGCCAGCAGTTTCGCGGAGGGCGTGGATGAGCAGTTCTTC.

The gene calls are TRBV27 and TRBJ2-2, with 10 bases fitting TRBD2. CDR1 is MNHEY and CDR2 is SMNVEV in the germline V gene (reference sequence). This CDR3 is 17 amino acids long. The J segment lost 5 bases and the V segment lost 5 bases, leaving 11 bases of the junction unmatched. This chain's CDR3 is CASSPLWVAGGTGELFF. The CDR3 region has the DNA TGTGCCAGCAGTCCCCTTTGGGTAGCGGGGGGTACCGGGGAGCTGTTTTTT.

This clonotype occurred many times. The J gene is TRBJ2-7, the V gene TRBV2, with 9 bases that match TRBD2. The length of the CDR3 is 15 residues. The V gene end was trimmed by 4 bases and the J gene end by 3 bases; junction bases not matched to a gene: 7. Germline values: CDR1 SNHLY, CDR2 FYNNEI. CDR3 protein: CASSGVREGNYEQYF. CDR3 sequence (DNA): TGTGCCAGCAGTGGGGTGCGGGAGGGTAACTACGAGCAGTACTTC.

This clonotype showed up many times. J is TRBJ2-7 and V is TRBV11-3; D might be TRBD1 (5 bases). Trimming stripped 0 bases from V and 9 bases from J, with 9 bases between. In germline, CDR1 is SGHNT, CDR2 YENEEA. The CDR3 runs to 12 residues. The CDR3 region has the DNA TGTGCCAGCAGCTTAGATGGGGCGTTGCAGTACTTC. This gives the protein CASSLDGALQYF.

In this sample, this clonotype turned up a few times. The chain is built from TRBV20-1 and TRBJ2-3; D may be TRBD2 (5 bases). This CDR3 contains 16 residues. Trimming took off 0 bases at V and 0 bases at J, with 13 bases between the two ends. Germline CDR1 reads DFQATT; CDR2 reads SNEGSKA (reference sequence). In nucleotides, the CDR3 is TGCAGTGCTAGAGACCCTCGCACGGGGAGCACAGATACGCAGTATTTT. Residues: CSARDPRTGSTDTQYF.

There are a few counts of this clonotype. The chain joins TRBV2 to TRBJ2-3; 11 nucleotides match TRBD2. V lost 8 bases, J lost 3 bases, and 4 bases stayed unmatched. CDR3 length: 14 amino acids. From germline, CDR1 is SNHLY and CDR2 FYNNEI. CDR3 sequence: CASLLAGETDTQYF. The DNA of the CDR3 is TGTGCCAGCCTACTAGCGGGAGAGACAGATACGCAGTATTTT.

Concerning this clonotype: This may arise from a read error, as a much more abundant clone is one base away. The rearrangement joins TRBV20-1 to TRBJ1-4; D is ambiguous. Germline V gives CDR1 DFQATT, CDR2 SNEGSKA (reference sequence). CDR3 length: 13 residues. The CDR3 DNA follows: TGCAGTGCTGTGCAGTCAACTAATGAAAAACTGGTTTTT. This encodes CSAVQSTNEKLVF.

The rearrangement uses TRBV24-1 and TRBJ2-3; D gene unclear. The CDR3 covers 15 residues. Looked up from germline, CDR1 is KGHDR and CDR2 is SFDVKD. Trimming removed 1 base from V and 4 bases from J, with 11 bases in between. As DNA, the CDR3 is TGTGCCACCAGTGATTTTGGAGCTGGGGCAGATACGCAGTATTTT. It specifies CATSDFGAGADTQYF.

With regard to this clonotype: With a much larger clone just one base away, this may be a read error. The V gene is TRBV30, the J gene TRBJ2-2; 11 nucleotides agree with TRBD1. The trim removed 2 bases at V and 3 bases at J, leaving 2 bases unmatched. Looked up from germline, CDR1 is GTSNPN and CDR2 is SVGIG (reference sequence). This CDR3 region has 15 residues. CDR3: CAWSLGQGDTGELFF. The CDR3 DNA sequence: TGTGCCTGGAGTTTGGGACAGGGGGACACCGGGGAGCTGTTTTTT.

This chain links TRBV10-3 with TRBJ1-1; 10 nucleotides match TRBD1. V lost 6 bases to trimming and J lost 11 bases; unmatched junction nucleotides: 6. Per germline, CDR1 ENHRY and CDR2 SYGVKD. The CDR3 extends over 12 amino acids. The CDR3: CAIRGTGVDAFF. In DNA form, the CDR3 reads TGTGCCATCAGGGGGACAGGGGTGGATGCTTTCTTT.

This clonotype was picked up many times. V is TRBV28 and J is TRBJ2-7; TRBD2 agrees at 8 bases. CDR3 length: 15 residues. Germline V gene sequence: CDR1 MDHEN, CDR2 SYDVKM. The junction had 7 bases not matched to a gene; V was cut back by 3 bases and J by 3 bases. The CDR3 region has the DNA TGTGCCAGCAGTTTGTACAGTAGCGGGAACTACGAGCAGTACTTC. Its protein product is CASSLYSSGNYEQYF.

The CDR3 loop reads CSARVRGDYGYTF. CDR3 bases: TGCAGTGCTAGAGTCAGGGGGGACTATGGCTACACCTTC. V usage is TRBV20-1 and J usage is TRBJ1-2, with 7 bases fitting TRBD1. Per the germline V gene, CDR1 is DFQATT and CDR2 is SNEGSKA (reference sequence). Germline trimming cut 1 base from V and 3 bases from J; bases unmatched to any gene: 2. The CDR3 loop spans 13 amino acids.

This clonotype appeared many times. The V call is TRBV5-1, the J call TRBJ2-1; 9 nucleotides match TRBD2. J gave up 8 bases and V 2 bases, and 8 bases lay outside the gene matches. The CDR3 extends over 15 amino acids. Per the germline V gene, CDR1 is SGHRS and CDR2 is YFSETQ. The CDR3 here is CASSLLGLAIHEQFF. Written as DNA, the CDR3 is TGCGCCAGCAGCTTACTCGGACTAGCGATCCATGAGCAGTTCTTC.

This clonotype was observed many times. The rearrangement joins TRBV3-1 to TRBJ2-7, with D possibly being TRBD1 (6 bases). The CDR3 consists of 12 residues. Germline CDR1 LGHDT, CDR2 YNNKEL (reference sequence). The ends were cut back, 5 bases at V and 3 bases at J, with 8 bases in the middle. CDR3 region: CASSNRVYEQYF. The CDR3, as DNA: TGTGCCAGCAGCAACAGGGTCTACGAGCAGTACTTC.

This clonotype was counted ten times or more. The rearrangement links TRBV10-3 to TRBJ2-7; D remains unclear. The CDR3 is 16 residues long. The germline gives CDR1 ENHRY, CDR2 SYGVKD. V was shortened by 0 bases and J by 0 bases, with 12 bases between the two germline ends. The CDR3 region has the DNA TGTGCCATCAGTGAGTCGTCCAGCAGAGTCTCCTACGAGCAGTACTTC. Translated, it gives CAISESSSRVSYEQYF.

This clonotype was seen a handful of times. The gene calls are TRBV28 and TRBJ2-5, with TRBD2 as a possible D gene (5 bases). The CDR3 runs to 14 residues. Germline V gene lookup returns CDR1 MDHEN and CDR2 SYDVKM. With 5 bases removed from V and 2 bases from J, the gap between germline ends came to 12 bases. The CDR3 reads CASSGKGGQETQYF. CDR3 DNA: TGTGCCAGCAGTGGGAAAGGAGGACAAGAGACCCAGTACTTC.

The rearrangement links TRBV11-2 to TRBJ2-4; 12 nucleotides line up with TRBD2. This CDR3 region has 18 residues. With V trimmed by 2 bases and J by 1 base, 6 bases remained unmatched. The germline gives CDR1 SGHAT, CDR2 FQNNGV. CDR3 bases: TGTGCCAGCAGCTTACGACTAGCGGGAGCGGGGGCCAAAAACATTCAGTACTTC. This sequence encodes CASSLRLAGAGAKNIQYF.

The chain links TRBV20-1 to TRBJ2-7, with 11 bases matching TRBD2. Germline values: CDR1 DFQATT, CDR2 SNEGSKA (reference sequence). This CDR3 has 17 amino acids. V lost 5 bases to trimming and J lost 3 bases; unmatched junction nucleotides: 15. Here the CDR3 DNA reads TGCAGTGCTCCCCCCGAACTAGCGGGAGTGGACGACTACGAGCAGTACTTC. Its protein is CSAPPELAGVDDYEQYF.

In its sample, this clonotype was seen a few times. The V gene is TRBV4-2, the J gene TRBJ2-2, with TRBD2 matching over 10 bases. Trimming removed 0 bases from V and 5 bases from J; junction bases left unmatched: 6. The CDR3 contains 17 residues. The V gene's germline CDR1 is LGHNA and CDR2 YNFKEQ. This CDR3 reads CASSQDPSGRGTGELFF. As DNA, the CDR3 is TGTGCCAGCAGCCAAGATCCTAGCGGGAGAGGTACCGGGGAGCTGTTTTTT.

This clonotype was seen a handful of times. The chain has TRBV25-1 and TRBJ1-6; possibly TRBD1 for D (6 bases). Trimming cost V 8 bases and J 5 bases, with 10 bases left between them. Germline-derived CDR1 and CDR2 are MGHDK and SYGVNS. This CDR3 comprises 13 residues. The CDR3 spells CASGEGDNSPLHF. CDR3 nucleotides: TGTGCCAGCGGGGAGGGGGATAATTCACCCCTCCACTTT.

V is TRBV20-1 and J is TRBJ2-1, with 9 nucleotides matching TRBD2. The CDR3 spans 16 residues. J was trimmed by 8 bases and V by 0 bases; bases with no gene match: 11. The germline gives CDR1 DFQATT, CDR2 SNEGSKA (reference sequence). Here the CDR3 DNA reads TGCAGTGCTAGAGACATCGCCCTAGCGGGAAATCATGAGCAGTTCTTC. Its protein product is CSARDIALAGNHEQFF.

The rearrangement links TRBV28 to TRBJ1-4; maybe TRBD1 (6 bases). The V gene lost 7 bases and the J gene lost 4 bases, with 13 bases spanning the gap. CDR3 length: 14 residues. Germline lookup yields CDR1 MDHEN and CDR2 SYDVKM. CDR3 in DNA: TGTGCCAGCACTAACAGGGACAATAATGAAAAACTGTTTTTT. Residues: CASTNRDNNEKLFF. The entire variable domain, with the rest obtained from reference TRBV28 and TRBJ1-4, is as follows: DVKVTQSSRYLVKRTGEKVFLECVQDMDHENMFWYRQDPGLGLRLIYFSYDVKMKEKGDIPEGYSVSREKKERFSLILESASTNQTSMYLCASTNRDNNEKLFFGSGTQLSVL.

This clonotype was found many times. The rearrangement links TRBV7-9 to TRBJ2-7; D is unclear. The germline V and J ends were trimmed by 1 base and 3 bases, with 7 bases remaining between them. The CDR3 is 13 residues long. Germline-derived CDR1 and CDR2 are SEHNR and FQNEAQ (reference sequence). The CDR3 loop is CASSLESNYEQYF. The CDR3 region has the DNA TGTGCCAGCAGCTTAGAGTCGAACTACGAGCAGTACTTC. Complete variable domain (other parts from reference TRBV7-9 and TRBJ2-7): DTGVSQNPRHKITKRGQNVTFRCDPISEHNRLYWYRQTLGQGPEFLTYFQNEAQLEKSRLLSDRFSAERPKGSFSTLEIQRTEQGDSAMYLCASSLESNYEQYFGPGTRLTVT.

V gene TRBV9 combines with J gene TRBJ2-3; 7 nucleotides match TRBD2. The junction had 8 bases not matched to a gene; V was cut back by 4 bases and J by 0 bases. The CDR3 has 16 amino acids. Germline V CDR1 and CDR2: SGDLS, YYNGEE. This CDR3 is CASSLRSSGSTDTQYF. DNA of the CDR3: TGTGCCAGCAGCTTGAGGTCTAGCGGTAGCACAGATACGCAGTATTTT.

There are many counts of this clonotype. An end of the junction does not agree with germline; a read error may underlie this. This chain links TRBV5-1 with TRBJ2-3; D perhaps matches TRBD1 (5 bases). Germline CDR1 is SGHRS and CDR2 is YFSETQ. The CDR3 contains 14 residues. The DNA for the CDR3 is TGTGCCAGCAGTAGTACAGGTAGCACAGATACGCAGTATTTT. Its translation is CASSSTGSTDTQYF.

This clonotype was picked up a small number of times. The CDR3 DNA reads TGTGCCAGCAGCCCTCTTAGGGACACCGGGGAGCTGTTTTTT. Translated: CASSPLRDTGELFF. The chain is built from TRBV6-1 and TRBJ2-2; D remains unclear. CDR3 length: 14 residues. Trimming removed 6 bases at V and 3 bases at J, with 11 bases between. Germline-derived CDR1 and CDR2 are MNHNS and SASEGT.

This clonotype was observed many times. The chain couples TRBV7-8 to TRBJ2-6; D unclear. The CDR3 has 14 residues. The V end lost 4 bases, the J end lost 0 bases, and 4 bases lay between the germline ends. Germline CDR1 is SGHVS and CDR2 is FQNEAQ. The CDR3, as DNA: TGTGCCAGCAGCTACACCTCTGGGGCCAACGTCCTGACTTTC. Protein product: CASSYTSGANVLTF.

The chain employs TRBV28 and TRBJ2-7; TRBD2 is a possible D gene (5 bases). The CDR3 is 16 amino acids. The V and J ends lost 6 bases and 0 bases respectively, with 18 bases between them. Per the germline V gene, CDR1 is MDHEN and CDR2 is SYDVKM. CDR3 residues: CASRPSDPRGSYEQYF. Written as DNA, the CDR3 is TGTGCCAGCAGACCCAGCGACCCCCGGGGCTCCTACGAGCAGTACTTC.

As regards this clonotype: Mismatch with germline at one junction end may stem from a read error. CDR3 DNA sequence: TGCGCCAGCAGTGAGGACTCTACGAGCGAGCAGTGCTTC. Translated: CASSEDSTSEQCF. This chain uses TRBV6-8 with TRBJ2-7; the D gene is possibly TRBD2 (5 bases). Germline V gives CDR1 MNHGY, CDR2 SAAAGT. The CDR3 runs 13 residues.